The 11 T cell receptor beta chains below all came from one sample that was sequenced in a study of control samples from healthy donors and cancer patients (dated by TCRdb to about 2020). Library method: the immunoSEQ multiplex PCR assay. The table was pulled from immuneACCESS by TCRdb, which kept in-frame rearrangements only. Such tables lose some clones; where checked, under half of the loss comes from unresolved V genes, and the rest has no known cause. The sample table contains approximately 110,000 clones; only one count was recorded for 83% of them. Around 14% of the sample is taken by the ten largest. The sequenced material came from blood. The receptor source for this set is a woman aged 45-65 years in good health.

This rearrangement joins TRBV3-1 (or the pseudogene TRBV3-2) to TRBJ1-1; D is uncertain. Germline V gene data show CDR1 as LGHDT and CDR2 as YNNKEL (reference sequence). This CDR3 spans 13 amino acids. V lost 4 bases and J 8 bases, leaving 14 bases between the germline ends. CDR3 sequence (DNA): TGTGCCAGCAGCCCTCGCGAGGGCCGAGAAGCTTTCTTT. Translating it yields CASSPREGREAFF.

This clone has a single count. The gene calls are TRBV11-1 and TRBJ2-7; 9 bases are shared with TRBD1. From germline, CDR1 is SGHAT and CDR2 FQDESV (reference sequence). The V gene end was trimmed by 3 bases and the J gene end by 7 bases; junction bases not matched to a gene: 4. CDR3 size: 13 residues. DNA for the CDR3: TGTGCCAGCAGCTTCGACAGGGGGTGGGAGCAGTACTTC. Its translation is CASSFDRGWEQYF.

CDR3 sequence: CASSLYPGLGTEAFF. CDR3 DNA sequence: TGTGCCAGCAGTTTATACCCAGGGCTGGGGACTGAAGCTTTCTTT. The V and J genes are TRBV27 and TRBJ1-1; D may be TRBD1 (5 bases). Germline V CDR1 and CDR2: MNHEY, SMNVEV (reference sequence). V was cut by 1 base and J by 5 bases, with 14 bases left in between. The length of the CDR3 is 15 residues.

The V and J genes are TRBV29-1 and TRBJ2-7; perhaps TRBD1 as D (6 bases). This CDR3 region has 14 residues. Germline CDR1 reads SQVTM; CDR2 reads ANQGSEA. The V end lost 6 bases, the J end lost 2 bases, and 17 bases lay between the germline ends. The CDR3 is CSVAVGGATYEQYF. CDR3 DNA: TGCAGCGTGGCTGTTGGGGGCGCTACCTACGAGCAGTACTTC.

This clone was picked up a small number of times. The chain couples TRBV24-1 to TRBJ2-5; D is unclear. Germline assignment: CDR1 KGHDR and CDR2 SFDVKD. V lost 5 bases and J 5 bases, leaving 5 bases between the germline ends. The CDR3 consists of 11 residues. The CDR3 DNA reads TGTGCCACCAGTGCCGGGGAGACCCAGTACTTC. Protein: CATSAGETQYF.

The chain links TRBV7-2 to TRBJ2-3; maybe TRBD2 (5 bases). CDR1 and CDR2 (germline): SGHTA, FQGNSA. The CDR3 is 13 residues long. The V end was cut by 2 bases, the J end by 3 bases, with 6 bases between. This chain's CDR3 is CASSLPGTDTQYF. CDR3 nucleotide sequence: TGTGCCAGCAGCTTACCGGGGACAGATACGCAGTATTTT.

This clone has a handful of counts. This sequence joins TRBV7-9 and TRBJ1-2, with 11 bases identical to TRBD1. V shed 5 bases and J 4 bases; nucleotides not matched to a gene: 6. The CDR3 spans 15 residues. Germline assignment: CDR1 SEHNR and CDR2 FQNEAQ (reference sequence). For the CDR3, the DNA is TGTGCCAGCAGCAATCCGGGACAGGGGGTCTATGGCTACACCTTC. Protein product: CASSNPGQGVYGYTF.

This clone was detected only a few times. The rearrangement uses TRBV28 and TRBJ2-2, with D tentatively TRBD2 (5 bases). There are 17 residues in the CDR3. The germline CDR1 and CDR2 sequences are MDHEN and SYDVKM. V was trimmed by 5 bases and J by 3 bases, leaving 19 bases between them. CDR3 DNA sequence: TGTGCCAGCAGTCCGGGCGGGTCGGAGTGGGACACCGGGGAGCTGTTTTTT. It translates to CASSPGGSEWDTGELFF.

This rearrangement joins TRBV6-2 or TRBV6-3 to TRBJ2-7; the D gene could be TRBD1 or TRBD2 (5 bases each). Trimming cost V 4 bases and J 3 bases, with 19 bases left between them. This CDR3 contains 16 residues. Looked up from germline, CDR1 is MNHEY and CDR2 is SVGEGT. The CDR3, as DNA: TGTGCCAGCAGTTTGGGGACGATCCACGGAAACTACGAGCAGTACTTC. This encodes CASSLGTIHGNYEQYF.

The chain carries TRBV5-4 and TRBJ2-5, with D perhaps TRBD1 or TRBD2 (6 bases each). V was shortened by 0 bases and J by 4 bases, with 10 bases between the two germline ends. The germline CDR1 and CDR2 sequences are SGHNT and YYREEE (reference sequence). This CDR3 contains 14 residues. As DNA, the CDR3 is TGTGCCAGCAGCTTGGAAGGGGGAGGAGAGACCCAGTACTTC. This sequence encodes CASSLEGGGETQYF.

In its sample, this clone is medium-sized (0.01 to 0.1%). The chain carries TRBV28 and TRBJ2-1; tentative D call: TRBD2 (6 bases). Germline CDR1 reads MDHEN; CDR2 reads SYDVKM. CDR3 length: 16 residues. Trimming pared 1 base from V and 6 bases from J, leaving 16 bases between. The CDR3 bases are TGTGCCAGCAGTTTATTGGGAGGAGTAATCATCAATGAGCAGTTCTTC. Its protein is CASSLLGGVIINEQFF.